This T cell receptor beta chain comes out of a study of Ad26.COV2.S vaccination and SARS-CoV-2 variants. The treatment is: some 20 received Ad26.COV2.S at low or high dose, single or two shots; five or six received placebo; per-sample allocation not given. The investigators took samples on day 63 after the first vaccine or placebo injection. Notes on this clone: Its specificity is not known.

Study observations and caveats: Reported post-vaccination CD8+ and CD4+ T cell responses to spike showed substantial breadth.

The method was immunoSEQ multiplex PCR; TCRdb's version includes in-frame clones alone and lacks a portion of them. Among roughly 300,000 clones, 80% to 90% were seen once, and the ten largest hold about 11%. This receptor was taken from a person aged 18 to 59 who received the Ad26.COV2.S COVID-19 vaccine or a placebo. Here the sequenced sample was peripheral blood, taken in a trial of Ad26.COV2.S vaccine versus placebo.

The CDR3 DNA reads TGTGCCAGCAGTTCGATCAGGGTGGCCGGGGAGCTGTTTTTT. This sequence encodes CASSSIRVAGELFF. The gene calls are TRBV28 and TRBJ2-2, with D possibly being TRBD1 (5 bases). Trimming stripped 4 bases from V and 6 bases from J, with 12 bases between. Per the germline V gene, CDR1 is MDHEN and CDR2 is SYDVKM. The CDR3 runs 14 residues.